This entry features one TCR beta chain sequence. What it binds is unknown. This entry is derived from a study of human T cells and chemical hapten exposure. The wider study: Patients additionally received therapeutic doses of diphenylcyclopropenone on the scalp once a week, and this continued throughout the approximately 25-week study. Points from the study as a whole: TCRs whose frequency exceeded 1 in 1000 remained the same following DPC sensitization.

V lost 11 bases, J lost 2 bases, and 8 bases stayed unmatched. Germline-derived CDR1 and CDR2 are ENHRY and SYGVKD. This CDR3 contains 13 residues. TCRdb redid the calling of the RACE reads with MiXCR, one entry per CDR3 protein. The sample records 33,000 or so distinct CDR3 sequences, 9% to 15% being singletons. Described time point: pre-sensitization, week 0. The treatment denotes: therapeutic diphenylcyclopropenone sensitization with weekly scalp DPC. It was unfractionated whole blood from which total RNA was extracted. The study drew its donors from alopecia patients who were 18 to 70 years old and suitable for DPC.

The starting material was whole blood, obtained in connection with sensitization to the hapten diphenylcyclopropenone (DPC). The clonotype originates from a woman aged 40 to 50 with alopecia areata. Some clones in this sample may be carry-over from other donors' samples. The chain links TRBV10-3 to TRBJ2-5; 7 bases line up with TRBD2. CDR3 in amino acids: CAARTGGQETQYF. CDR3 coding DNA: TGTGCCGCGAGGACGGGGGGACAAGAGACCCAGTACTTC.